These 22 T cell receptor beta chains share one sample of origin, sequenced in a study of vaccination and CD4 T cells after COVID-19. These receptors have no identified antigens. Treatment noted: 10-day PBMC culture with coronavirus spike peptide pools or control peptides (ViraFEST assay). An Oncomine TCR Beta short-read assay was used to sequence the DNA from cultured CD4+ T cells. TCRdb recomputed calls from the PCR reads with MiXCR, one row per CDR3 protein. The sample shows under 25,000 distinct CDR3 sequences, approximately 40% of them seen only once. Sequencing was performed on CD4+ T cells from blood, cultured in vitro, taken after SARS-CoV-2 vaccination. These receptors came from a human donor who had recovered from COVID-19.

This clonotype has more than one count but fewer than ten. A much larger clone lies one base from this, so it may be a read error. The chain joins TRBV27 to TRBJ2-7; D gene uncertain. V dropped 5 bases and J dropped 10 bases, with 18 bases sitting between them. Germline values: CDR1 MNHEY, CDR2 SMNVEV (reference sequence). The CDR3 sequence is 13 residues long. In DNA form, the CDR3 reads TGTGCCAGCAGTCTGACGCCCCGGACCGTACAGTACTTC. Translation gives CASSLTPRTVQYF.

This chain connects TRBV9 to TRBJ1-2; D is ambiguous. CDR3 length equals 13 residues. Per germline, CDR1 SGDLS and CDR2 YYNGEE. V was shortened by 1 base and J by 1 base, with 5 bases between the two germline ends. The CDR3, as DNA: TGTGCCAGCAGCGTACGGGTTAACTATGGCTACACCTTC. Translation: CASSVRVNYGYTF.

The chain recombines TRBV6-1 with TRBJ2-2, with D perhaps assigned TRBD1 or TRBD2 (5 bases each). The V gene lost 2 bases and the J gene lost 7 bases, with 14 bases spanning the gap. The CDR3 runs to 15 residues. Germline V gene sequence: CDR1 MNHNS, CDR2 SASEGT. Here the CDR3 DNA reads TGTGCCAGCAGTGAAAGTGGGGGTTACGGCGGGGAGCTGTTTTTT. Protein sequence: CASSESGGYGGELFF.

This clonotype counts as medium-sized. J is TRBJ1-1 and V is TRBV7-2; D ambiguous. Germline V gene sequence: CDR1 SGHTA, CDR2 FQGNSA. V was shortened by 2 bases and J by 5 bases, with 9 bases between the two germline ends. This CDR3 is 13 amino acids long. CDR3 DNA sequence: TGTGCCAGCAGCTTATTAAGAGGGACTGAAGCTTTCTTT. This codes for CASSLLRGTEAFF.

The chain employs TRBV7-2 and TRBJ2-4, with D uncertain. The CDR3 is 14 amino acids. V lost 3 bases to trimming and J lost 0 bases, with 6 bases between them. The V gene's germline CDR1 is SGHTA and CDR2 FQGNSA. CDR3 in DNA: TGTGCCAGCAGCTTGAATCTAGCCAAAAACATTCAGTACTTC. Its protein product is CASSLNLAKNIQYF.

A remark on this clonotype: The junction departs from the called germline gene at one end, perhaps through a read error. The V call is TRBV6-1, the J call TRBJ1-2; D is unclear. The CDR3 length is 11 residues. From germline, CDR1 is MNHNS and CDR2 SASEGT. The CDR3 protein is CASSQSYSYTF. The CDR3, as DNA: TGTGCCAGCAGCCAGAGCTATAGCTACACCTTC.

DNA of the CDR3: TGTGCCAGCAGCAACGGGGGCCGCAATCAGCCCCAGCATTTT. Amino acid sequence: CASSNGGRNQPQHF. The chain has TRBV6-1 and TRBJ1-5, with a weak D call TRBD1 (6 bases). With 6 bases removed from V and 2 bases from J, the gap between germline ends came to 11 bases. The CDR3 length is 14 residues. CDR1 is MNHNS and CDR2 is SASEGT in the germline V gene.

This chain joins TRBV5-6 and TRBJ2-1, with TRBD2 as a possible D gene (7 bases). Germline CDR1 is SGHDT and CDR2 is YYEEEE. V shed 2 bases and J shed 6 bases, with 15 bases lying between them. The CDR3 spans 15 residues. The CDR3 nucleotides are TGTGCCAGCAGCTTAGTAGGGGGGGGCCCCAATGAGCAGTTCTTC. This encodes CASSLVGGGPNEQFF.

V and J are TRBV12-3 or TRBV12-4 and TRBJ2-1; TRBD2 matches at 10 bases. The CDR3 contains 15 residues. The V gene end was trimmed by 2 bases and the J gene end by 8 bases; junction bases not matched to a gene: 6. The CDR3 coding sequence is TGTGCCAGCAGTTTACAAGCGGGGGGGCCCCATGAGCAGTTCTTC. Encoded protein: CASSLQAGGPHEQFF.

This clonotype was seen a few times. The rearrangement uses TRBV6-5 and TRBJ1-6; D unresolved. The CDR3 sequence is 15 residues long. V lost 0 bases, J lost 9 bases, and 12 bases lay in between. Germline V gene data show CDR1 as MNHEY and CDR2 as SVGAGI. For the CDR3, the DNA is TGTGCCAGCAGTTACTCGAAAGGAGGGATTTCACCCCTCCACTTT. Amino acids: CASSYSKGGISPLHF.

This clonotype was observed a handful of times. The V gene is TRBV7-2, the J gene TRBJ2-5; D is unresolved. Germline CDR1 SGHTA, CDR2 FQGNSA. The CDR3 sequence is 12 residues long. Trimming took 1 base from V and 6 from J, leaving 6 bases between them. The CDR3 DNA follows: TGTGCCAGCAGCTTAGACGCCAAGACCCAGTACTTC. As protein: CASSLDAKTQYF.

V gene TRBV19 combines with J gene TRBJ2-7, with D possibly being TRBD1 (6 bases). V lost 7 bases, J lost 4 bases, and 14 bases lay in between. The germline CDR1 and CDR2 sequences are LNHDA and SQIVND (reference sequence). The CDR3 totals 13 residues. CDR3 protein: CASKGRGSYEQYF. CDR3 nucleotide sequence: TGTGCCAGTAAGGGCAGGGGTAGTTACGAGCAGTACTTC. The full variable domain, its missing parts supplied by reference TRBV19 and TRBJ2-7, is DGGITQSPKYLFRKEGQNVTLSCEQNLNHDAMYWYRQDPGQGLRLIYYSQIVNDFQKGDIAEGYSVSREKKESFPLTVTSAQKNPTAFYLCASKGRGSYEQYFGPGTRLTVT.

This clonotype was recorded once. CDR3 coding DNA: TGTGCCAGCAGCCGGACGGATAACACTGAAGCTTTCTTT. Protein: CASSRTDNTEAFF. V is TRBV12-3 or TRBV12-4 and J is TRBJ1-1; D is uncertain. Trimming left V 6 bases short and J 2 bases short, with 10 bases between. The CDR3 length is 13 residues.

V is TRBV19 and J is TRBJ2-3; unclear D gene. The length of the CDR3 is 15 residues. V was trimmed by 5 bases and J by 0 bases, leaving 12 bases between them. From germline, CDR1 is LNHDA and CDR2 SQIVND (reference sequence). CDR3 sequence reads: CASSPLGTSTDTQYF. CDR3 DNA: TGTGCCAGTAGTCCGCTGGGCACCAGCACAGATACGCAGTATTTT.

The rearrangement uses TRBV7-8 and TRBJ1-4; tentatively, D is TRBD1 (5 bases). Deletions cut 2 bases from V and 5 bases from J, with 12 bases between. CDR1 and CDR2 (germline): SGHVS, FQNEAQ. This CDR3 region has 15 residues. The CDR3 nucleotides read TGTGCCAGCAGCTTACATGGGACGGTGAATGAAAAACTGTTTTTT. It translates to CASSLHGTVNEKLFF.

This clonotype showed up just a few times. The chain links TRBV12-1 to TRBJ2-7. TRBV12-1 constitutes a pseudogene. CDR3 length: 12 residues. This CDR3 reads CASSPVGYEQYF. The CDR3 nucleotides are TGTGCCAGCAGCCCGGTCGGGTACGAGCAGTACTTC.

The chain joins TRBV5-6 to TRBJ2-1, with TRBD2 matching over 7 bases. Germline CDR1 and CDR2: SGHDT and YYEEEE. Trimming removed 6 bases from V and 6 bases from J; junction bases left unmatched: 15. The CDR3 totals 16 residues. The CDR3 bases are TGTGCCAGCAAACCTACCCCGGGAGGAGGATCCAATGAGCAGTTCTTC. Translating gives CASKPTPGGGSNEQFF. The variable domain in full, completed from reference TRBV5-6 and TRBJ2-1, reads DAGVTQSPTHLIKTRGQQVTLRCSPKSGHDTVSWYQQALGQGPQFIFQYYEEEERQRGNFPDRFSGHQFPNYSSELNVNALLLGDSALYLCASKPTPGGGSNEQFFGPGTRLTVL.

This clonotype was detected only a few times. The V call is TRBV7-6, the J call TRBJ1-4; 7 bases line up with TRBD1. This CDR3 region has 14 residues. The V segment lost 8 bases and the J segment 8 bases; nucleotides outside the gene matches: 11. Germline V gene sequence: CDR1 SGHVS, CDR2 FNYEAQ. The CDR3 sequence is CASSTQGVGEKLFF. The CDR3 bases are TGTGCCAGCTCGACCCAGGGGGTTGGGGAAAAACTGTTTTTT.

Here the CDR3 reads CASSPRDTYNTEAFF. Written as DNA, the CDR3 is TGTGCCAGCTCACCTCGGGACACTTACAACACTGAAGCTTTCTTT. V usage is TRBV18 and J usage is TRBJ1-1, with D maybe TRBD1 (6 bases). Trimming took off 3 bases at V and 2 bases at J, with 13 bases between the two ends. Germline loops: CDR1 KGHSH, CDR2 LQKENI. CDR3 length: 15 amino acids.

This clonotype was detected only a few times. The J gene is TRBJ2-5, the V gene TRBV11-1; 14 bases match TRBD2. Germline assignment: CDR1 SGHAT and CDR2 FQDESV (reference sequence). The V segment lost 5 bases and the J segment 4 bases; nucleotides outside the gene matches: 6. The length of the CDR3 is 16 residues. CDR3 nucleotide sequence: TGTGCCAGCAGCGGAGGGACTAGCGGGGGAGGAGAGACCCAGTACTTC. The encoded protein is CASSGGTSGGGETQYF.

This clonotype has only a few counts. V and J are TRBV20-1 and TRBJ1-3; D remains ambiguous. Trimming left V 3 bases short and J 8 bases short, with 11 bases between. The CDR3 has 12 residues. Germline lookup yields CDR1 DFQATT and CDR2 SNEGSKA (reference sequence). CDR3: CSARSVLDTIYF. DNA for the CDR3: TGCAGTGCTAGGTCGGTCCTCGACACCATATATTTT.

The chain combines TRBV7-8 with TRBJ1-1; 10 bases map to TRBD1. The CDR3 is 16 amino acids. Trimming removed 4 bases from V and 5 bases from J; junction bases left unmatched: 10. CDR1 and CDR2 from the germline V gene are SGHVS and FQNEAQ. The CDR3 sequence is CASSSWTGGKGTEAFF. CDR3 in DNA: TGTGCCAGCAGCTCATGGACAGGGGGAAAGGGAACTGAAGCTTTCTTT.